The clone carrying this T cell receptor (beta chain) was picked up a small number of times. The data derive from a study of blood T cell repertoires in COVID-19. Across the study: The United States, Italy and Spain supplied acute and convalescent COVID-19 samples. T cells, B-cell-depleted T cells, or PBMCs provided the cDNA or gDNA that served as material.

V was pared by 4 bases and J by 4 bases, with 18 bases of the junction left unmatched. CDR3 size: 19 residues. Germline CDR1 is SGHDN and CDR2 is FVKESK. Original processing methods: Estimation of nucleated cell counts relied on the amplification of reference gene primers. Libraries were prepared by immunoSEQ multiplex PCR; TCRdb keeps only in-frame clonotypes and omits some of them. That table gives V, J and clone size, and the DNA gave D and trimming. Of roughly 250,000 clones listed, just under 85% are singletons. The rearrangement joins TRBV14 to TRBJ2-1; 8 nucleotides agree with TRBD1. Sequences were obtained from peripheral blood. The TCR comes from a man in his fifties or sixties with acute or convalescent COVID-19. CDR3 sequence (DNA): TGTGCCAGCAGCCCCCGGACAGGGCCGATGGCTCGACAATACAATGAGCAGTTCTTC. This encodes CASSPRTGPMARQYNEQFF. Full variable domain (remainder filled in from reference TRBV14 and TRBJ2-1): EAGVTQFPSHSVIEKGQTVTLRCDPISGHDNLYWYRRVMGKEIKFLLHFVKESKQDESGMPNNRFLAERTGGTYSTLKVQPAELEDSGVYFCASSPRTGPMARQYNEQFFGPGTRLTVL.